This is a list of T cell receptor beta chains from one sample in a study of T-cell reconstitution after alpha-beta-depleted transplantation in children. TCRdb redid the calling of the PCR reads with MiXCR, one entry per CDR3 protein. The sample records about 610,000 distinct CDR3 sequences, over 9.5% being singletons. Sequencing was performed on PBMCs from the stem cell graft donor, taken from the stem cell graft. All receptors come from a human donor who donated a stem cell graft to a child with acute myeloid leukemia. CDR3s include the opening cysteine and the closing phenylalanine or tryptophan. The order of the fields is CDR3 protein, CDR3 DNA, D gene, clone size, V gene, J gene. A D gene is named only where the DNA matches it firmly. Some rows mark clone size as missing; the rest say once, few, many or name a class of expanded clone.

CDR3 protein: CASSRTWGYEQYF
CDR3 DNA: TGTGCCAGCAGCAGGACCTGGGGCTACGAGCAGTACTTC
D gene: -
clone size: -
V gene: TRBV7-2
J gene: TRBJ2-7

CDR3 protein: CASSEGLPGDTQYF
CDR3 DNA: TGTGCCAGCAGCGAGGGACTCCCGGGGGATACGCAGTATTTT
D gene: -
clone size: few
V gene: TRBV7-2
J gene: TRBJ2-3

CDR3 protein: CSAGNEQYF
CDR3 DNA: TGCAGCGCTGGAAACGAGCAGTACTTC
D gene: -
clone size: many
V gene: TRBV29-1
J gene: TRBJ2-7

CDR3 protein: CASSDFDRAHGNTIYF
CDR3 DNA: TGTGCCAGCAGTGACTTTGACAGGGCTCATGGAAACACCATATATTTT
D gene: TRBD1
clone size: many
V gene: TRBV6-4
J gene: TRBJ1-3

CDR3 protein: CASSYFGSLYEQYF
CDR3 DNA: TGTGCCAGCAGTTACTTCGGGAGTCTCTACGAGCAGTACTTC
D gene: -
clone size: -
V gene: TRBV6-2/TRBV6-3
J gene: TRBJ2-7

CDR3 protein: CASSQSRDGLTGELFF
CDR3 DNA: TGTGCCAGCAGCCAATCCCGCGACGGTCTCACCGGGGAGCTGTTTTTT
D gene: -
clone size: many
V gene: TRBV7-3
J gene: TRBJ2-2

CDR3 protein: CASSYRRDSPYEQYF
CDR3 DNA: TGTGCCAGCAGTTATAGGCGGGACAGCCCCTACGAGCAGTACTTC
D gene: -
clone size: few
V gene: TRBV6-5
J gene: TRBJ2-7

CDR3 protein: CACRQTGGQPQHF
CDR3 DNA: TGTGCCTGTCGACAGACAGGGGGTCAGCCCCAGCATTTT
D gene: TRBD1
clone size: -
V gene: TRBV6-1
J gene: TRBJ1-5

CDR3 protein: CASSQDNREPLHF
CDR3 DNA: TGTGCCAGCAGCCAAGATAATCGAGAGCCCCTCCACTTT
D gene: -
clone size: many
V gene: TRBV3-1
J gene: TRBJ1-6

CDR3 protein: CSVRDRGRSDTQYF
CDR3 DNA: TGCAGCGTGCGAGACAGGGGAAGGTCAGATACGCAGTATTTT
D gene: TRBD1
clone size: -
V gene: TRBV29-1
J gene: TRBJ2-3

CDR3 protein: CASSVLAGGQYF
CDR3 DNA: TGTGCCAGCAGCGTACTAGCGGGAGGGCAGTATTTT
D gene: TRBD2
clone size: many
V gene: TRBV9
J gene: TRBJ2-3

CDR3 protein: CASSSSSGRVLYNEQFF
CDR3 DNA: TGCGCCAGCAGCTCCTCCAGCGGGAGGGTCCTCTACAATGAGCAGTTCTTC
D gene: TRBD2
clone size: -
V gene: TRBV5-1
J gene: TRBJ2-1

CDR3 protein: CSVESPVGGSYEQYF
CDR3 DNA: TGCAGCGTTGAATCTCCCGTCGGCGGCTCCTACGAGCAGTACTTC
D gene: -
clone size: many
V gene: TRBV29-1
J gene: TRBJ2-7

CDR3 protein: CSARDRGPSGRQYEQYF
CDR3 DNA: TGCAGTGCTAGAGATAGGGGTCCTAGCGGGAGGCAATACGAGCAGTACTTC
D gene: TRBD2
clone size: few
V gene: TRBV20-1
J gene: TRBJ2-7

CDR3 protein: CASTLGLPGEQYF
CDR3 DNA: TGTGCCAGCACTCTAGGGCTACCGGGAGAGCAGTACTTC
D gene: -
clone size: many
V gene: TRBV28
J gene: TRBJ2-7